A single sample is the source of the 21 T cell receptor beta chains below, sequenced in a study of molecular identifiers for immune sequencing clone quantification. Each CDR3 protein is one row after TCRdb ran MiXCR on the PCR reads. The table has more than 450,000 distinct CDR3 sequences, roughly 23% seen once. The sample consisted of naive CD8+ T cells from blood, with Jurkat cell RNA spiked in. Subset described: FACS-sorted CD8+CD4-CCR7+CD45RA+ naive T cells. These receptors were taken from a human donor in good health. Some libraries in this study had Jurkat cell RNA spiked in.

In its sample, this clonotype was seen many times. V usage is TRBV7-9 and J usage is TRBJ2-3; D perhaps matches TRBD2 (6 bases). Between the trimmed V and J ends, which lost 8 bases and 0 bases, there was a span of 12 bases. The CDR3 is 14 residues long. CDR1 and CDR2 from the germline V gene are SEHNR and FQNEAQ (reference sequence). Written as DNA, the CDR3 is TGTGCCAGCGAGCGGGTTTCTAGCACAGATACGCAGTATTTT. Amino acid sequence: CASERVSSTDTQYF. The full variable domain, with the rest looked up from reference TRBV7-9 and TRBJ2-3, is DTGVSQNPRHKITKRGQNVTFRCDPISEHNRLYWYRQTLGQGPEFLTYFQNEAQLEKSRLLSDRFSAERPKGSFSTLEIQRTEQGDSAMYLCASERVSSTDTQYFGPGTRLTVL.

This chain joins TRBV19 and TRBJ2-1; the match to TRBD2 covers 8 bases. V lost 3 bases, J lost 7 bases, and 5 bases stayed unmatched. CDR1 is LNHDA and CDR2 is SQIVND in the germline V gene (reference sequence). The CDR3 runs 14 residues. This chain's CDR3 is CASSIFGRGNEQFF. For the CDR3, the DNA is TGTGCCAGTAGTATTTTCGGGAGGGGTAATGAGCAGTTCTTC. The whole variable domain, filled in from reference TRBV19 and TRBJ2-1, reads DGGITQSPKYLFRKEGQNVTLSCEQNLNHDAMYWYRQDPGQGLRLIYYSQIVNDFQKGDIAEGYSVSREKKESFPLTVTSAQKNPTAFYLCASSIFGRGNEQFFGPGTRLTVL.

At least ten counts were recorded for this clonotype. This sequence joins TRBV12-3 or TRBV12-4 and TRBJ2-7; 8 bases are shared with TRBD1. The junction had 4 bases not matched to a gene; V was cut back by 6 bases and J by 6 bases. The CDR3 totals 12 residues. CDR3 region: CASSPGGAEQYF. The CDR3 DNA reads TGTGCCAGCAGCCCAGGGGGCGCCGAGCAGTACTTC.

This clonotype was seen ten or more times. The chain links TRBV25-1 to TRBJ2-1, with unresolved D. V lost 4 bases to trimming and J lost 0 bases, with 10 bases between them. The CDR3 has 15 residues. Per germline, CDR1 MGHDK and CDR2 SYGVNS. In DNA form, the CDR3 reads TGTGCCAGCAGTGTATCCGACGACTCCTACAATGAGCAGTTCTTC. As protein: CASSVSDDSYNEQFF.

Note on this clonotype: At one end the junction does not follow the germline gene, possibly because of a read error. The chain joins TRBV5-4 to TRBJ2-7, with a weak D call TRBD2 (6 bases). Per the germline V gene, CDR1 is SGHNT and CDR2 is YYREEE (reference sequence). The CDR3 is made up of 16 amino acids. CDR3 sequence (DNA): TGTGCCGGCAGCTTGGCCAAGGAGGGTGATACCTACGAGCAGTACTTC. Translation: CAGSLAKEGDTYEQYF.

Worth noting for this clonotype: The missing conserved phenylalanine or tryptophan at the end of this CDR3 makes a read error likely. The V gene is TRBV27, the J gene TRBJ2-3; D gene ambiguous. Trimming left V 2 bases short and J 4 bases short, with 4 bases between. There are 12 residues in the CDR3. CDR1 and CDR2 (germline): MNHEY, SMNVEV (reference sequence). The CDR3 DNA sequence: TGTGCCAGCAGTTTACCCCCAGATACGCAGTATCTT. This gives the protein CASSLPPDTQYL.

This clonotype was detected ten times or more. This chain uses TRBV4-1 with TRBJ2-5, with TRBD1 matching 8 bases. Trimming at V came to 0 bases and at J to 1 base, leaving 7 bases not matched to a gene. The CDR3 totals 17 residues. Germline loops: CDR1 MGHRA, CDR2 YSYEKL. The CDR3 spells CASSQEPWTGIQETQYF. The CDR3 DNA sequence: TGCGCCAGCAGCCAAGAACCCTGGACAGGGATCCAAGAGACCCAGTACTTC.

The rearrangement joins TRBV19 to TRBJ2-7; D gene uncertain. The germline V gene has CDR1 LNHDA and CDR2 SQIVND (reference sequence). The CDR3 consists of 13 residues. V lost 6 bases, J lost 1 base, and 10 bases lay in between. The CDR3 DNA sequence: TGTGCCAGTAGCATGGACCCATCCTACGAGCAGTACTTC. Residues: CASSMDPSYEQYF. Full variable domain (remainder filled in from reference TRBV19 and TRBJ2-7): DGGITQSPKYLFRKEGQNVTLSCEQNLNHDAMYWYRQDPGQGLRLIYYSQIVNDFQKGDIAEGYSVSREKKESFPLTVTSAQKNPTAFYLCASSMDPSYEQYFGPGTRLTVT.

With regard to this clonotype: The DNA is left out, because the CDR3 cannot be placed on it with certainty; the CDR3 is given as TCRdb lists it. The chain is built from TRBV27 and TRBJ2-4. Germline assignment: CDR1 MNHEY and CDR2 SMNVEV (reference sequence). The CDR3 adds up to 14 amino acids, both ends counted. The CDR3 loop reads CASSFLENKNIQYF.

This clonotype was detected ten times or more. The chain couples TRBV20-1 to TRBJ2-7; tentatively, D is TRBD1 (5 bases). The CDR3 has 15 residues. Germline assignment: CDR1 DFQATT and CDR2 SNEGSKA (reference sequence). Trimming cost V 0 bases and J 0 bases, with 12 bases left between them. The CDR3 DNA is TGCAGTGCTAGAGATCGCAGGGTAAGCTCCTACGAGCAGTACTTC. This translates into CSARDRRVSSYEQYF.

V gene TRBV7-9 combines with J gene TRBJ2-7; D may be TRBD2 (6 bases). Looked up from germline, CDR1 is SEHNR and CDR2 is FQNEAQ (reference sequence). The CDR3 runs 14 residues. The germline V and J ends were trimmed by 8 bases and 0 bases, with 14 bases remaining between them. The CDR3 region is CASDGGIPSYEQYF. DNA of the CDR3: TGTGCCAGCGACGGCGGGATACCCTCCTACGAGCAGTACTTC. Combining the CDR3 with reference TRBV7-9 and TRBJ2-7 gives the whole variable domain DTGVSQNPRHKITKRGQNVTFRCDPISEHNRLYWYRQTLGQGPEFLTYFQNEAQLEKSRLLSDRFSAERPKGSFSTLEIQRTEQGDSAMYLCASDGGIPSYEQYFGPGTRLTVT.

This chain uses TRBV19 with TRBJ2-7; 10 bases line up with TRBD1. Unmatched junction bases numbered 10, after V lost 5 bases and J lost 6 bases. The CDR3 runs to 15 residues. Germline assignment: CDR1 LNHDA and CDR2 SQIVND (reference sequence). The CDR3 sequence is CASSDGTGVITEQYF. CDR3 in DNA: TGTGCCAGTAGTGACGGGACAGGGGTAATTACCGAGCAGTACTTC.

Only a few counts were recorded for this clonotype. This rearrangement joins TRBV30 to TRBJ2-1; D is uncertain. Germline V CDR1 and CDR2: GTSNPN, SVGIG (reference sequence). The CDR3 loop spans 12 amino acids. V was shortened by 2 bases and J by 9 bases, with 11 bases between the two germline ends. The CDR3 sequence is CAWSRAFGEQFF. The CDR3 region has the DNA TGTGCCTGGAGTCGGGCTTTTGGTGAGCAGTTCTTC.

This clonotype was recorded only once. The chain recombines TRBV19 with TRBJ1-5; D possibly corresponds to TRBD1 (5 bases). Trimming stripped 3 bases from V and 2 bases from J, with 20 bases between. Germline V lookup: CDR1 LNHDA, CDR2 SQIVND (reference sequence). The CDR3 extends over 18 amino acids. Here the CDR3 DNA reads TGTGCCAGTAGTATTTTGGAATCCAGACAGAAACGCAATCAGCCCCAGCATTTT. It specifies CASSILESRQKRNQPQHF.

This clonotype was seen just once. This may be a read error: a much more frequent sequence differs by one nucleotide. The chain is built from TRBV7-9 and TRBJ2-7, with D hard to call. The CDR3 is 13 amino acids. Germline lookup yields CDR1 SEHNR and CDR2 FQNEAQ (reference sequence). Between the trimmed V and J ends, which lost 5 bases and 7 bases, there was a span of 15 bases. CDR3 protein: CASSTVASPEQYF. CDR3 DNA sequence: TGTGCCAGCAGCACAGTAGCCTCCCCGGAGCAGTACTTC.

This clonotype has just a few counts. The chain employs TRBV4-2 and TRBJ2-3; 8 bases match TRBD2. This CDR3 is built from 17 residues. Germline CDR1 reads LGHNA; CDR2 reads YNFKEQ. J was trimmed by 2 bases and V by 0 bases; bases with no gene match: 7. The CDR3 reads CASSQDPTSGNTDTQYF. Here the CDR3 DNA reads TGTGCCAGCAGCCAAGATCCCACTAGCGGCAACACAGATACGCAGTATTTT.

V usage is TRBV3-1 and J usage is TRBJ1-1, with D hard to call. V lost 4 bases and J 2 bases, leaving 14 bases between the germline ends. Per germline, CDR1 LGHDT and CDR2 YNNKEL (reference sequence). This CDR3 has 15 amino acids. The CDR3 DNA sequence: TGTGCCAGCAGCCCCTGGAACATTCAAAACACTGAAGCTTTCTTT. This sequence encodes CASSPWNIQNTEAFF.

This clonotype has at least ten counts. The rearrangement links TRBV2 to TRBJ2-3, with D unresolved. The CDR3 totals 17 residues. The germline V gene has CDR1 SNHLY and CDR2 FYNNEI. V shed 6 bases and J shed 0 bases, with 19 bases lying between them. CDR3 residues: CASRPRLQYGSTDTQYF. The CDR3 DNA reads as TGTGCCAGCAGGCCTCGTCTTCAGTATGGAAGCACAGATACGCAGTATTTT.

This clonotype has a handful of counts. Germline is not matched at one junction end, which may reflect a read error. This rearrangement joins TRBV6-2 or TRBV6-3 to TRBJ2-4, with D perhaps being TRBD1 or TRBD2 (5 bases each). The CDR3 runs to 18 residues. Germline V gene sequence: CDR1 MNHEY, CDR2 SVGEGT. Here the CDR3 DNA reads TGTGCCAGCAGTCCCGCTGGGGGAGTTTTATTTGACGAAAACATACAGTACTTC. Translation: CASSPAGGVLFDENIQYF.

This clonotype was seen ten or more times. The rearrangement joins TRBV7-9 to TRBJ2-1; a possible D gene is TRBD2 (6 bases). In germline, CDR1 is SEHNR, CDR2 FQNEAQ (reference sequence). The length of the CDR3 is 16 residues. V lost 5 bases, J lost 2 bases, and 16 bases lay in between. The CDR3 DNA sequence: TGTGCCAGCAGCCGGATACTAGGCGGGGCCTACAATGAGCAGTTCTTC. It translates to CASSRILGGAYNEQFF. Variable domain in full (rest from reference TRBV7-9 and TRBJ2-1): DTGVSQNPRHKITKRGQNVTFRCDPISEHNRLYWYRQTLGQGPEFLTYFQNEAQLEKSRLLSDRFSAERPKGSFSTLEIQRTEQGDSAMYLCASSRILGGAYNEQFFGPGTRLTVL.

The gene calls are TRBV20-1 and TRBJ1-5; D gene uncertain. CDR1 and CDR2 (germline): DFQATT, SNEGSKA (reference sequence). There are 14 residues in the CDR3. The V and J ends lost 5 bases and 4 bases respectively, with 15 bases between them. DNA for the CDR3: TGCAGTGCTCAGATGGGCAGGAGGAATCAGCCCCAGCATTTT. Translating gives CSAQMGRRNQPQHF.